This TCR beta chain was captured in a study of T cells in localized non-small cell lung cancer. General study findings and limits: Adjacent lung exhibited a median of approximately 59 among the 100 most abundant tumor clones. There was an association of higher blood T cell density with longer overall survival.

In regard to this clone: Antigen unknown.

The germline CDR1 and CDR2 sequences are SNHLY and FYNNEI. This CDR3 comprises 14 residues. Trimming at V came to 3 bases and at J to 5 bases, leaving 3 bases not matched to a gene. Generated by immunoSEQ multiplex PCR, the TCRdb table keeps only in-frame clones and is missing some. The table includes approximately 37,000 clones, approximately 86% detected once. The rearrangement uses TRBV2 and TRBJ1-4, with TRBD1 matching over 7 bases. The material sequenced was peripheral blood, taken before any cancer treatment. The TCR originated in a man aged 18 to 50 with stage I lung adenocarcinoma. The CDR3 DNA reads as TGTGCCAGCAGTGACAGGGACAGAAATGAAAAACTGTTTTTT. This sequence encodes CASSDRDRNEKLFF. Looking up the rest from reference TRBV2 and TRBJ1-4 gives the full variable domain: EPEVTQTPSHQVTQMGQEVILRCVPISNHLYFYWYRQILGQKVEFLVSFYNNEISEKSEIFDDQFSVERPDGSNFTLKIRSTKLEDSAMYFCASSDRDRNEKLFFGSGTQLSVL.